This T cell receptor beta chain was retrieved from a study of blood T cell repertoires in COVID-19. Study details: Samples of COVID-19 (acute and convalescent) were obtained from the United States, Italy and Spain.

V lost 2 bases, J lost 4 bases, and 5 bases stayed unmatched. There are 15 residues in the CDR3. Germline CDR1 reads MNHEY; CDR2 reads SVGAGI. As originally analysed: Reference gene primer amplification yielded estimated nucleated cell counts. Repertoires were generated with immunoSEQ multiplex PCR, while TCRdb's copy carries only in-frame clones and drops some. That table furnishes V, J and clone size, whereas the DNA furnished D and trimming. The sample contains a few hundred thousand clones, 80% to 90% of which appear only once. The V gene is TRBV6-5, the J gene TRBJ1-2, with TRBD1 matching 9 bases. This sequence originates from a man between 40 and 49 years old with acute or convalescent COVID-19. Sequencing input: peripheral blood. In DNA form, the CDR3 reads TGTGCCAGCAGTTACGAGGGACAGGGAATCTATGGCTACACCTTC. Its protein is CASSYEGQGIYGYTF.